This T cell receptor beta chain was obtained from a study of vaccination and CD4 T cells after COVID-19. Overall study context: SARS-CoV-2 PCR on nasal swabs had been positive for the convalescent patients; 8 or 9 were mild and one was severe. The study drew post-COVID samples a median approximately 100 days after diagnosis (range 35 to 161). Each of the control cultures got a CEFX pool, an HIV-1 Nef pool, or no peptide.

The Oncomine TCR Beta short-read assay sequenced DNA from cultured CD4+ T cells. Genomic DNA was extracted from cultured CD4+ T cells. TCRdb re-derived calls from the PCR reads in MiXCR, one entry per CDR3 protein. The table has 15,000 or so distinct CDR3 sequences, roughly two fifths seen once. Specified treatment: approximately 11-day PBMC culture with coronavirus spike peptide pools or control peptides (ViraFEST assay). CDR1 is LNHDA, CDR2 SQIVND, per germline (reference sequence). V lost 7 bases, J lost 0 bases, and 18 bases lay in between. The CDR3 has 16 residues. In the case of this clonotype: Its antigen is undetermined.

The chain carries TRBV19 and TRBJ1-1; D remains ambiguous. The sequence derives from a human donor who had recovered from COVID-19. The specimen was CD4+ T cells from blood, cultured in vitro, collected before SARS-CoV-2 vaccination. CDR3 bases: TGTGCCAGTACCACGATAGGGAGCTACTTGAACACTGAAGCTTTCTTT. Residues: CASTTIGSYLNTEAFF.